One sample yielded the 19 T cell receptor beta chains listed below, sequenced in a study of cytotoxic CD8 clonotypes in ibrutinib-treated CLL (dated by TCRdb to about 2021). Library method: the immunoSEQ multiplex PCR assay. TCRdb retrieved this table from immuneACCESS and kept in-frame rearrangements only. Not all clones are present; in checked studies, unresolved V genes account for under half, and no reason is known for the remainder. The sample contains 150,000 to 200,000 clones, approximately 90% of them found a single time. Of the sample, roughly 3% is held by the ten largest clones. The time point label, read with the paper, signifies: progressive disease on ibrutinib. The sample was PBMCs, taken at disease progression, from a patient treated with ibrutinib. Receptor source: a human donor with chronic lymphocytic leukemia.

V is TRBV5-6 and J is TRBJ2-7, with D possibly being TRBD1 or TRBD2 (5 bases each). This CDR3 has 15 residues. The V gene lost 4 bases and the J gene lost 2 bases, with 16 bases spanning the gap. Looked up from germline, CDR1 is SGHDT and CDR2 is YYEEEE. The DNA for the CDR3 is TGTGCCAGCAGCATAGGGACCGAGGTCACCTACGAGCAGTACTTC. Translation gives CASSIGTEVTYEQYF.

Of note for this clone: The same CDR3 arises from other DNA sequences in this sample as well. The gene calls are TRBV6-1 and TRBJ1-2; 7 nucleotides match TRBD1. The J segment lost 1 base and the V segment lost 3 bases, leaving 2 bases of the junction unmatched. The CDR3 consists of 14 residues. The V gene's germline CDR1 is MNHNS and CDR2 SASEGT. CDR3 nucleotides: TGTGCCAGCAGTGAGGCAGGGGGTAACTATGGCTACACCTTC. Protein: CASSEAGGNYGYTF.

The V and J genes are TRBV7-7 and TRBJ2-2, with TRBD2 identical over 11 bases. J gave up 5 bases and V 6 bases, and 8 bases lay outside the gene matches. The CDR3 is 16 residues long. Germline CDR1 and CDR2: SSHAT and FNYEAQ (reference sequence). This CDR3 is CASSSPSGRLTGELFF. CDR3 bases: TGTGCCAGCAGTTCTCCTAGCGGGAGGTTAACCGGGGAGCTGTTTTTT.

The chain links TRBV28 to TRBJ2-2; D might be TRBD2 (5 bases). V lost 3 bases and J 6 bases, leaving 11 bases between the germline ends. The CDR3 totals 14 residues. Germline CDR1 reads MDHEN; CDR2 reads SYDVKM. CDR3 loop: CASSFSRAAGELFF. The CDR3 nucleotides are TGTGCCAGCAGTTTCAGTAGAGCGGCCGGGGAGCTGTTTTTT.

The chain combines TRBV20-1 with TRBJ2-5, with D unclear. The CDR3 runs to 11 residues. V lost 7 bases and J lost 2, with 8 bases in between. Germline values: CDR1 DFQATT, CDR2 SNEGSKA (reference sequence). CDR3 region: CSGLGQETQYF. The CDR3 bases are TGCAGTGGTTTAGGGCAAGAGACCCAGTACTTC.

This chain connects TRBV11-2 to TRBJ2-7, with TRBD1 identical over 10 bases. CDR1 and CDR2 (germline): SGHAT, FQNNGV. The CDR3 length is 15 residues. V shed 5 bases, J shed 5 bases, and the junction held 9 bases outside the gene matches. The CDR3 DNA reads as TGTGCCAGCAGCCGGACGGGACAGGGGACCAACGAGCAGTACTTC. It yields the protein CASSRTGQGTNEQYF.

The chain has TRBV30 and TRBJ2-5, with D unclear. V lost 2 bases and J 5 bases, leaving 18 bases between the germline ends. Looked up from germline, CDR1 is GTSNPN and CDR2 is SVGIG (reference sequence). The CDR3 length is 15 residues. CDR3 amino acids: CAWSRASTSRETQYF. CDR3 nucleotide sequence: TGTGCCTGGAGTAGGGCCTCTACTTCCCGGGAGACCCAGTACTTC.

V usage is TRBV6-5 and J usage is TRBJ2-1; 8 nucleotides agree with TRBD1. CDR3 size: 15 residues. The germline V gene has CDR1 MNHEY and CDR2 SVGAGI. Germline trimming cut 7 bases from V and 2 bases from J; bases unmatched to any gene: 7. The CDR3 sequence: CASTGDRGAYNEQFF. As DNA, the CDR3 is TGTGCCAGCACCGGAGACAGGGGCGCCTACAATGAGCAGTTCTTC.

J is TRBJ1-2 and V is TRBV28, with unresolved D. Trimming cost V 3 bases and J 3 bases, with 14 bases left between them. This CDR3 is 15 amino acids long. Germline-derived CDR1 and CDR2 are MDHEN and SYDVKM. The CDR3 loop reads CASSLVVKTDYGYTF. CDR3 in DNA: TGTGCCAGCAGTTTGGTAGTGAAGACGGACTATGGCTACACCTTC.

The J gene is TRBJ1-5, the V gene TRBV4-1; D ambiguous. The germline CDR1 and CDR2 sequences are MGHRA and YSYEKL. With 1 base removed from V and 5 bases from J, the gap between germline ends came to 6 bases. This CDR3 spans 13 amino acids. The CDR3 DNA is TGCGCCAGCAGCCAAGTTTCTTATCAGCCCCAGCATTTT. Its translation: CASSQVSYQPQHF.

This chain's CDR3 is CASSESYEQYF. In DNA form, the CDR3 reads TGTGCCAGCAGCGAGTCCTACGAGCAGTACTTC. The rearrangement links TRBV25-1 to TRBJ2-7, with D hard to call. Trimming took off 6 bases at V and 1 base at J, with 4 bases between the two ends. From germline, CDR1 is MGHDK and CDR2 SYGVNS. This CDR3 comprises 11 residues.

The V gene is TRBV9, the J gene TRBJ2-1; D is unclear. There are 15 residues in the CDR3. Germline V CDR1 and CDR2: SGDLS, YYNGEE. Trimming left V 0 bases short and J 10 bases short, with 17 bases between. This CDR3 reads CASSVAWGIQWEQFF. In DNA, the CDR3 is TGTGCCAGCAGCGTAGCTTGGGGAATACAATGGGAGCAGTTCTTC.

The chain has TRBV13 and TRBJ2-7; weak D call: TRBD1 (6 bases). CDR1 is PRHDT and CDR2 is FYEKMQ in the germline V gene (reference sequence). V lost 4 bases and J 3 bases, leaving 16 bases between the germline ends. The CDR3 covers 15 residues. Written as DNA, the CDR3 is TGTGCCAGCAGCTCTACGACAGGTTCTAGCTACGAGCAGTACTTC. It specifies CASSSTTGSSYEQYF. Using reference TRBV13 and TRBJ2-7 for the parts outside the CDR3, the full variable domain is AAGVIQSPRHLIKEKRETATLKCYPIPRHDTVYWYQQGPGQDPQFLISFYEKMQSDKGSIPDRFSAQQFSDYHSELNMSSLELGDSALYFCASSSTTGSSYEQYFGPGTRLTVT.

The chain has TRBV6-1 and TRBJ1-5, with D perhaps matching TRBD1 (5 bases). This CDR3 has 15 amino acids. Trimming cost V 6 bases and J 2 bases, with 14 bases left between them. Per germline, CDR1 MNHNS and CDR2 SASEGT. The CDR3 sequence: CASSPGITGNQPQHF. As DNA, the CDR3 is TGTGCCAGCAGCCCAGGGATAACTGGCAATCAGCCCCAGCATTTT.

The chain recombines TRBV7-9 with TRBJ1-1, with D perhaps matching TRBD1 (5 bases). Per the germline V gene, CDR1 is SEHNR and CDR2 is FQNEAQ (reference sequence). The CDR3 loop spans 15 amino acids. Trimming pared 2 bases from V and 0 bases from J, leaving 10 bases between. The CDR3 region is CASSLQGTMNTEAFF. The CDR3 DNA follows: TGTGCCAGCAGCTTACAGGGAACCATGAACACTGAAGCTTTCTTT.

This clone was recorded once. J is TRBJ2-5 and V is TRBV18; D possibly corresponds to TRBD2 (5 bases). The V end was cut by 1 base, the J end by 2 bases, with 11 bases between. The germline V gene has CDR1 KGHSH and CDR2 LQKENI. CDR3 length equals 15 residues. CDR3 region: CASSPLAGWQETQYF. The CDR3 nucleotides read TGTGCCAGCTCACCACTGGCGGGCTGGCAAGAGACCCAGTACTTC.

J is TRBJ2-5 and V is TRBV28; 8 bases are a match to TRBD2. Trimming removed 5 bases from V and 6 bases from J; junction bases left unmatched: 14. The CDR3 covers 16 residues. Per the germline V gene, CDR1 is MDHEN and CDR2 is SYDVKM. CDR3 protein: CASSLSGAGEQKTQYF. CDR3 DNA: TGTGCCAGCAGTCTCTCGGGAGCGGGAGAACAAAAGACCCAGTACTTC.

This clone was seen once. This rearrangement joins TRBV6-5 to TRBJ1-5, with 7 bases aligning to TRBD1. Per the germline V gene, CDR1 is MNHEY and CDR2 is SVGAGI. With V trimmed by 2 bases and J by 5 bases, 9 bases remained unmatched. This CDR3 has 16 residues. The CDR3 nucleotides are TGTGCCAGCAGTTACAGCATGGGGACAGCGGATCAGCCCCAGCATTTT. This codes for CASSYSMGTADQPQHF.

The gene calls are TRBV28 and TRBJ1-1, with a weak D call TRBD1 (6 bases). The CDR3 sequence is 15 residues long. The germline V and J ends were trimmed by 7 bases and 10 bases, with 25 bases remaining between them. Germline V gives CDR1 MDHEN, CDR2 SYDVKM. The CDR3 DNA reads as TGTGCCAGCACCGGGTATGGGGGCGCGGTGTCAGCAGCTTTCTTT. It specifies CASTGYGGAVSAAFF.